These 32 T cell receptor beta chains came from one sample sequenced in a study of identifying expanded T cells in peripheral blood (dated by TCRdb to between 2018 and 2021). Libraries were built with the immunoSEQ multiplex PCR assay. Not all clones reach the TCRdb copy of this immuneACCESS table, which keeps in-frame sequences only. Checked studies attribute under half of the gap to unresolved V genes and leave the rest unexplained. This sample gives around 130,000 clones in total; 86% of them show up just once. Approximately 8.9% of the sample rests with the top ten. The specimen was blood. The source of these receptors is a person aged 18 to 75 in good health.

This chain uses TRBV7-2 with TRBJ2-3; TRBD2 matches 8 bases. Trimming at V came to 5 bases and at J to 2 bases, leaving 12 bases not matched to a gene. The V gene's germline CDR1 is SGHTA and CDR2 FQGNSA. This CDR3 is built from 17 residues. CDR3 coding DNA: TGTGCCAGCAGCGCCCACTTTGGTAGCGGGAACACAGATACGCAGTATTTT. This gives the protein CASSAHFGSGNTDTQYF.

The genes are TRBV28 and TRBJ1-1; D possibly corresponds to TRBD1 (5 bases). Germline lookup yields CDR1 MDHEN and CDR2 SYDVKM. The CDR3 sequence is 16 residues long. V was clipped by 4 bases and J by 3 bases, with 18 bases between them. The CDR3 DNA reads TGTGCCAGCAGTTCTCTTGGATGGGACTCCGACACTGAAGCTTTCTTT. This gives the protein CASSSLGWDSDTEAFF.

This chain connects TRBV5-1 to TRBJ2-1; 7 bases line up with TRBD2. This CDR3 is 16 amino acids long. The germline V gene has CDR1 SGHRS and CDR2 YFSETQ. V shed 4 bases, J shed 0 bases, and the junction held 7 bases outside the gene matches. CDR3 sequence reads: CASSPDREASYNEQFF. The DNA of the CDR3 is TGCGCCAGCAGCCCGGACCGGGAGGCCTCCTACAATGAGCAGTTCTTC. Using reference TRBV5-1 and TRBJ2-1 for the parts outside the CDR3, the full variable domain is KAGVTQTPRYLIKTRGQQVTLSCSPISGHRSVSWYQQTPGQGLQFLFEYFSETQRNKGNFPGRFSGRQFSNSRSEMNVSTLELGDSALYLCASSPDREASYNEQFFGPGTRLTVL.

The chain combines TRBV27 with TRBJ2-4; D might be TRBD1 or TRBD2, each matching 5 bases. V lost 3 bases, J lost 1 base, and 10 bases lay in between. Germline CDR1 reads MNHEY; CDR2 reads SMNVEV (reference sequence). This CDR3 has 15 amino acids. The CDR3 DNA reads as TGTGCCAGCAGTTTCGAGGGGAACGCCAAAAACATTCAGTACTTC. Protein: CASSFEGNAKNIQYF.

This clone was detected once. The V gene is TRBV7-2, the J gene TRBJ2-7, with D maybe TRBD2 (6 bases). The length of the CDR3 is 13 residues. In germline, CDR1 is SGHTA, CDR2 FQGNSA. Trimming stripped 5 bases from V and 6 bases from J, with 14 bases between. CDR3 sequence reads: CASSPRLDLEQYF. In DNA form, the CDR3 reads TGTGCCAGCAGCCCCCGACTAGACCTCGAGCAGTACTTC.

This clone was seen a single time. This sequence joins TRBV7-9 and TRBJ1-1; D call uncertain. Trimming removed 2 bases from V and 3 bases from J, with 7 bases in between. The CDR3 has 13 amino acids. Germline V gives CDR1 SEHNR, CDR2 FQNEAQ (reference sequence). The CDR3 DNA reads as TGTGCCAGCAGCTTAAGCACAGACACTGAAGCTTTCTTT. The encoded protein is CASSLSTDTEAFF.

This chain connects TRBV19 to TRBJ1-5; D is unclear. V shed 6 bases and J shed 6 bases, with 15 bases lying between them. The CDR3 is 14 residues long. The germline gives CDR1 LNHDA, CDR2 SQIVND (reference sequence). CDR3 amino acids: CASSKLIEGQPQHF. As DNA, the CDR3 is TGTGCCAGTAGCAAACTTATAGAGGGTCAGCCCCAGCATTTT.

The V gene is TRBV5-4, the J gene TRBJ2-2; D possibly corresponds to TRBD1 (7 bases). V lost 0 bases, J lost 4 bases, and 13 bases lay in between. CDR1 is SGHNT, CDR2 YYREEE, per germline (reference sequence). The CDR3 loop spans 16 amino acids. The CDR3 nucleotides read TGTGCCAGCAGCTTGGCCTGGCAGGGGGGCACCGGGGAGCTGTTTTTT. It codes for CASSLAWQGGTGELFF.

The gene calls are TRBV6-1 and TRBJ2-1, with 7 bases fitting TRBD2. The CDR3 sequence is 13 residues long. From germline, CDR1 is MNHNS and CDR2 SASEGT. The ends lost 7 bases at V and 9 bases at J; junction bases unmatched: 9. CDR3 in DNA: TGTGCCAGCAATGGCGGGAGCTCGGGTGAGCAGTTCTTC. Translated: CASNGGSSGEQFF.

This sequence joins TRBV27 and TRBJ2-7; D gene unclear. Deletions cut 3 bases from V and 5 bases from J, with 11 bases between. From germline, CDR1 is MNHEY and CDR2 SMNVEV (reference sequence). This CDR3 comprises 13 residues. CDR3 amino acids: CASSFSQTDEQYF. Here the CDR3 DNA reads TGTGCCAGCAGTTTTTCACAGACGGACGAGCAGTACTTC.

The chain links TRBV28 to TRBJ2-7, with TRBD2 matching 7 bases. Unmatched junction bases numbered 9, after V lost 6 bases and J lost 4 bases. The CDR3 is made up of 14 amino acids. Per the germline V gene, CDR1 is MDHEN and CDR2 is SYDVKM. The CDR3 region is CASRGEGYPYEQYF. DNA for the CDR3: TGTGCCAGCAGGGGGGAGGGCTACCCTTACGAGCAGTACTTC.

The chain links TRBV5-1 to TRBJ2-2; possible D gene TRBD2, 6 bases. Trimming removed 1 base from V and 5 bases from J, with 12 bases in between. The CDR3 runs to 15 residues. Germline loops: CDR1 SGHRS, CDR2 YFSETQ. CDR3 amino acids: CASSLWGLPTGELFF. For the CDR3, the DNA is TGCGCCAGCAGCTTGTGGGGACTTCCGACCGGGGAGCTGTTTTTT.

The chain uses TRBV10-3 and TRBJ2-2, with 7 nucleotides matching TRBD2. From germline, CDR1 is ENHRY and CDR2 SYGVKD. The V segment lost 7 bases and the J segment 2 bases; nucleotides outside the gene matches: 7. The length of the CDR3 is 15 residues. The CDR3 DNA reads as TGTGCCATCAACGGGGGGAATACAAACACCGGGGAGCTGTTTTTT. Its translation: CAINGGNTNTGELFF.

The rearrangement links TRBV5-8 to TRBJ1-2, with a possible D match to TRBD1 (6 bases). The V and J ends lost 4 bases and 7 bases respectively, with 11 bases between them. The germline V gene has CDR1 SGHTS and CDR2 YDEGEE. The CDR3 contains 12 residues. The CDR3 region has the DNA TGTGCCAGCAGCGAACAGGGACGTGGCTACACCTTC. This translates into CASSEQGRGYTF.

This clone appeared once. The chain has TRBV7-2 and TRBJ2-3; 7 bases map to TRBD1. V was pared by 0 bases and J by 7 bases, with 7 bases of the junction left unmatched. The V gene's germline CDR1 is SGHTA and CDR2 FQGNSA. The CDR3 loop spans 15 amino acids. Here the CDR3 DNA reads TGTGCCAGCAGCTTAGCGTACAGGGGCGGAAATACGCAGTATTTT. Protein product: CASSLAYRGGNTQYF.

The chain combines TRBV19 with TRBJ2-1, with TRBD1 matching over 9 bases. The germline V gene has CDR1 LNHDA and CDR2 SQIVND (reference sequence). The CDR3 totals 15 residues. Trimming removed 7 bases from V and 10 bases from J; junction bases left unmatched: 14. Written as DNA, the CDR3 is TGTGCCAGTACAACCCCGGGACAGGGATCCCACGAGCAGTTCTTC. Its translation: CASTTPGQGSHEQFF. The variable domain in full, with the rest retrieved from reference TRBV19 and TRBJ2-1, is DGGITQSPKYLFRKEGQNVTLSCEQNLNHDAMYWYRQDPGQGLRLIYYSQIVNDFQKGDIAEGYSVSREKKESFPLTVTSAQKNPTAFYLCASTTPGQGSHEQFFGPGTRLTVL.

V gene TRBV7-3 combines with J gene TRBJ2-3; D is perhaps TRBD2 (5 bases). CDR3 size: 12 residues. Between the trimmed V and J ends, which lost 2 bases and 8 bases, there was a span of 8 bases. The V gene's germline CDR1 is SGHTA and CDR2 FQGTGA. The CDR3 region is CASSLEGGTQYF. CDR3 sequence (DNA): TGTGCCAGCAGCTTAGAGGGTGGTACGCAGTATTTT.

This rearrangement joins TRBV29-1 to TRBJ1-1; no clear D. The length of the CDR3 is 11 residues. Germline CDR1 and CDR2: SQVTM and ANQGSEA. The V end was cut by 6 bases, the J end by 1 base, with 6 bases between. The CDR3 reads CSVQSNTEAFF. CDR3 nucleotides: TGCAGCGTACAGTCGAACACTGAAGCTTTCTTT.

In nucleotides, the CDR3 is TGTGCCAGCAGCAGGACAGGGGGCCACGACGAGCAGTACTTC. Translation: CASSRTGGHDEQYF. The chain carries TRBV7-6 and TRBJ2-7; 11 nucleotides match TRBD1. The CDR3 consists of 14 residues. Looked up from germline, CDR1 is SGHVS and CDR2 is FNYEAQ. Germline trimming cut 5 bases from V and 5 bases from J; bases unmatched to any gene: 5. The complete variable domain, with remaining parts taken from reference TRBV7-6 and TRBJ2-7, reads GAGVSQSPRYKVTKRGQDVALRCDPISGHVSLYWYRQALGQGPEFLTYFNYEAQQDKSGLPNDRFSAERPEGSISTLTIQRTEQRDSAMYRCASSRTGGHDEQYFGPGTRLTVT.

The J gene is TRBJ1-1, the V gene TRBV28; D ambiguous. This CDR3 contains 11 residues. V lost 3 bases and J lost 7, with 6 bases in between. Germline V gene sequence: CDR1 MDHEN, CDR2 SYDVKM. Here the CDR3 DNA reads TGTGCCAGCAGTTTCTGGGGTGAAGCTTTCTTT. Translated: CASSFWGEAFF.

This chain links TRBV6-1 with TRBJ2-6; D gene ambiguous. The ends were cut back, 3 bases at V and 0 bases at J, with 3 bases in the middle. The CDR3 extends over 14 amino acids. Germline CDR1 is MNHNS and CDR2 is SASEGT. CDR3 nucleotides: TGTGCCAGCAGTGACCACTCTGGGGCCAACGTCCTGACTTTC. This gives the protein CASSDHSGANVLTF.

The chain carries TRBV5-1 and TRBJ2-1; 8 bases match TRBD2. The CDR3 runs 15 residues. In germline, CDR1 is SGHRS, CDR2 YFSETQ. Trimming at V came to 1 base and at J to 3 bases, leaving 3 bases not matched to a gene. CDR3 DNA sequence: TGCGCCAGCAGCTTGAGCAGCGGGAGCTACAATGAGCAGTTCTTC. This gives the protein CASSLSSGSYNEQFF.

The count of this clone is one. The J gene is TRBJ2-1, the V gene TRBV19; 7 bases are shared with TRBD1. Germline V CDR1 and CDR2: LNHDA, SQIVND (reference sequence). Trimming at V came to 7 bases and at J to 10 bases, leaving 10 bases not matched to a gene. The CDR3 has 13 amino acids. The CDR3 region has the DNA TGTGCCAGTACCCGGACAGGACTTAACGAGCAGTTCTTC. Amino acids: CASTRTGLNEQFF.

The CDR3 coding sequence is TGCGCCAGCAGCTCCAACAGGGCGTACGTCTATGAGCAGTTCTTC. Residues: CASSSNRAYVYEQFF. This chain uses TRBV5-1 with TRBJ2-1, with D tentatively TRBD1 (6 bases). There are 15 residues in the CDR3. With 3 bases removed from V and 8 bases from J, the gap between germline ends came to 18 bases. CDR1 SGHRS and CDR2 YFSETQ come from the germline V gene.

This clone has a handful of counts. V gene TRBV5-4 combines with J gene TRBJ2-7, with a weak D call TRBD2 (7 bases). With 2 bases removed from V and 6 bases from J, the gap between germline ends came to 15 bases. The CDR3 is 14 residues long. Germline-derived CDR1 and CDR2 are SGHNT and YYREEE (reference sequence). CDR3 DNA: TGTGCCAGCAGCTTTCCGGGGGGCTCGGGCGAGCAGTACTTC. This codes for CASSFPGGSGEQYF.

The chain couples TRBV1 to TRBJ1-1; no DNA check was done on the table's D call, TRBD1. TRBV1 is tagged as a pseudogene. The CDR3 totals 17 residues. The CDR3 region has the DNA TGCACCAGCAGCCAAGTCCAGAACCGAATGTCAAACACTGAAGCTTTCTTT. This encodes CTSSQVQNRMSNTEAFF.

The J gene is TRBJ1-5, the V gene TRBV4-1, with 7 bases lining up with TRBD1. This CDR3 has 17 residues. Germline V CDR1 and CDR2: MGHRA, YSYEKL. Trimming removed 2 bases from V and 0 bases from J; junction bases left unmatched: 7. CDR3: CASSQPTGELSNQPQHF. The CDR3 nucleotides read TGCGCCAGCAGCCAACCAACAGGGGAACTTAGCAATCAGCCCCAGCATTTT.

The V and J genes are TRBV27 and TRBJ2-5, with a tentative D call TRBD1 (6 bases). CDR3 size: 13 residues. V gave up 10 bases and J gave up 5 bases, with 17 bases separating them. Germline V CDR1 and CDR2: MNHEY, SMNVEV (reference sequence). CDR3 DNA: TGTGCCACAGGGGACCGATTTCGGGAGACCCAGTACTTC. Its protein is CATGDRFRETQYF.

V gene TRBV19 combines with J gene TRBJ1-2; 7 bases are shared with TRBD1. V lost 2 bases to trimming and J lost 2 bases; unmatched junction nucleotides: 5. Germline lookup yields CDR1 LNHDA and CDR2 SQIVND (reference sequence). CDR3 length: 15 residues. The CDR3 sequence: CASSITGDSNYGYTF. The CDR3 DNA is TGTGCCAGTAGTATAACAGGGGACTCGAACTATGGCTACACCTTC.

The rearrangement uses TRBV28 and TRBJ2-5; 11 bases map to TRBD1. The CDR3 spans 15 residues. J was trimmed by 2 bases and V by 4 bases; bases with no gene match: 3. Germline CDR1 and CDR2: MDHEN and SYDVKM. The CDR3 loop reads CASSSGTGGQETQYF. In DNA, the CDR3 is TGTGCCAGCAGTTCCGGGACAGGGGGTCAAGAGACCCAGTACTTC.

The chain combines TRBV28 with TRBJ2-7; TRBD2 is a possible D gene (6 bases). Germline V lookup: CDR1 MDHEN, CDR2 SYDVKM. The CDR3 loop spans 17 amino acids. V gave up 8 bases and J gave up 0 bases, with 23 bases separating them. This CDR3 reads CASSSALAAPSSYEQYF. The CDR3 nucleotides read TGTGCCAGCTCCAGCGCACTAGCCGCACCAAGCTCCTACGAGCAGTACTTC.

The rearrangement links TRBV6-1 to TRBJ2-1; 9 bases line up with TRBD2. Trimming took 0 bases from V and 9 from J; bases not matched to a gene: 6. CDR1 is MNHNS and CDR2 is SASEGT in the germline V gene. The CDR3 totals 15 residues. CDR3 sequence reads: CASSEAWREGSEQFF. CDR3 bases: TGTGCCAGCAGTGAAGCCTGGCGGGAGGGAAGTGAGCAGTTCTTC.